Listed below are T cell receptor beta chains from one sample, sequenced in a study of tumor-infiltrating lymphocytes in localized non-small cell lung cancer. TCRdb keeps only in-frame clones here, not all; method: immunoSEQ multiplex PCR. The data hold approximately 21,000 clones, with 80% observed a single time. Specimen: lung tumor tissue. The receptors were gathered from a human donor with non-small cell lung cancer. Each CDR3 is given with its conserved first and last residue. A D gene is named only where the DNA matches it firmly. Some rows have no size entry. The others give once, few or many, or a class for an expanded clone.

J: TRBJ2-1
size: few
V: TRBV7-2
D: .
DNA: TGTGCCAGCAGCTTGGAGACAGGCTCCTACAATGAGCAGTTCTTC
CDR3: CASSLETGSYNEQFF

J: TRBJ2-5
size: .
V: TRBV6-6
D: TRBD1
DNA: TGTGCCAGCAGTACTGGGACAGGGCGGGGGGAGACCCAGTACTTC
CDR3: CASSTGTGRGETQYF

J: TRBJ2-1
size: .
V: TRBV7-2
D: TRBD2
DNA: TGTGCCAGCAGCCGGGATGTAGCGGGAGTGGGAAATGAGCAGTTCTTC
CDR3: CASSRDVAGVGNEQFF

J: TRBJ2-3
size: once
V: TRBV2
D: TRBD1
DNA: TGTGCCAGCAGAGTTGACAGGGCCACAGATACGCAGTATTTT
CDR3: CASRVDRATDTQYF

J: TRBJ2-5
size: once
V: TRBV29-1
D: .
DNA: TGCAGCGTTGCACTAGTGGGGGAGACCCAGTACTTC
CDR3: CSVALVGETQYF

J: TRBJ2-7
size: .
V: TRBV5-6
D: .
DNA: TGTGCCAGCAGCCGCCGGGACGGCTACGAGCAGTACTTC
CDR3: CASSRRDGYEQYF

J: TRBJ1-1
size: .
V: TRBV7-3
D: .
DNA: TGTGCCAGCAGTGGGGAGGGAGGGACTGAAGCTTTCTTT
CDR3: CASSGEGGTEAFF

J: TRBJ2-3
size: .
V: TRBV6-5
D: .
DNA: TGTGCCAGCAGACAATCTCGACGATCGTTTCGGCAGTATTTT
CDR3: CASRQSRRSFRQYF

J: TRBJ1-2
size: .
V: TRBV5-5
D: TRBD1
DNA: TGTGCCAGCAGCTTATTGGGGGGACAGAAGAACTATGGCTACACCTTC
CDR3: CASSLLGGQKNYGYTF

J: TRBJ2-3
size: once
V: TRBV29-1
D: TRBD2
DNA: TGCAGCGTGAGGACTAGCGGGAGTAGATCAGATACGCAGTATTTT
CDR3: CSVRTSGSRSDTQYF

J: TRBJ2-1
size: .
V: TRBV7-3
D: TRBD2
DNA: TGTGCCAGCAGCTTAGTAGCGGGAGGTAACAATGAGCAGTTCTTC
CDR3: CASSLVAGGNNEQFF

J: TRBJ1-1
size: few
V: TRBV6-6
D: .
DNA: TGTGCCAGCGCTGGAGTTGTTGAAGCTTTCTTT
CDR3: CASAGVVEAFF

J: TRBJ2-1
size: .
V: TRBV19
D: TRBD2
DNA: TGTGCCAGTAGCCTTAGCGGGAGAACGGATGAGCAGTTCTTC
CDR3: CASSLSGRTDEQFF

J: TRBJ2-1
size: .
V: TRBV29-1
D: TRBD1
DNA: TGCAGCGGTGGACCGGGACAGGGGAATGAGCAGTTCTTC
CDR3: CSGGPGQGNEQFF

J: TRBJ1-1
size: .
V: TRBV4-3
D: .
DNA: TGCGCCAGCAGCCTCTCGGAAGGTACTGAAGCTTTCTTT
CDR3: CASSLSEGTEAFF

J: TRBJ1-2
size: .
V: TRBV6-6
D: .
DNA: TGTGCCTCCAAGGGCGGAGATACCTATGGCTACACCTTC
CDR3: CASKGGDTYGYTF

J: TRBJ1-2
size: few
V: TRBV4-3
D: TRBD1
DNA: TGCGCCAGCAGCCAGACTAACAGGGGAGAGGGCTACACCTTC
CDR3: CASSQTNRGEGYTF

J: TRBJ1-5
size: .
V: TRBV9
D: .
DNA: TGTGCCAGCAGCGTAGATCCGAATCAGCCCCAGCATTTT
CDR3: CASSVDPNQPQHF

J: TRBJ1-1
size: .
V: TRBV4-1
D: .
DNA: TGCGCCAGCAGCCAAGCTCCTCCGGCGGGGGCAGGGAACACTGAAGCTTTCTTT
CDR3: CASSQAPPAGAGNTEAFF

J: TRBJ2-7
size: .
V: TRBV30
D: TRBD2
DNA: TGTGCCTGGAGCGATTTAGCGGGAAGTGGGTACGAGCAGTACTTC
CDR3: CAWSDLAGSGYEQYF

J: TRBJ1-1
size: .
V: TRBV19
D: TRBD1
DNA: TGTGCCAGTAGTATGCAGGGGGCGATGAACACTGAAGCTTTCTTT
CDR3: CASSMQGAMNTEAFF

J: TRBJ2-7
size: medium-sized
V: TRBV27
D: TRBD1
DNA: TGTGCCAGCAGAGAGGGGGGGACAGGGGGCGCGAAACACGAGCAGTACTTC
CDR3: CASREGGTGGAKHEQYF

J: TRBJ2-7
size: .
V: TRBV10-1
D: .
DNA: TGCGCCAGCAGTGACAGCCCCCCCGGGGAGCAGTACTTC
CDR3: CASSDSPPGEQYF

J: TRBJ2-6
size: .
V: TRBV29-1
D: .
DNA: TGCAGCGTTGACGTACAGGCTGGCTCTGGGGCCAACGTCCTGACTTTC
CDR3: CSVDVQAGSGANVLTF

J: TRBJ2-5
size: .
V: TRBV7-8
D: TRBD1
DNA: TGTGCCAGCAGCCCCAGACAGGGGGTGTACTTC
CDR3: CASSPRQGVYF

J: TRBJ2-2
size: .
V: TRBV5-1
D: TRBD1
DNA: TGCGCCAGCAGCCCGTGGACAGGGGGGGACACCGGGGAGCTGTTTTTT
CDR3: CASSPWTGGDTGELFF

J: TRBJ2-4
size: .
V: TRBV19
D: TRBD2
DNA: TGTGCCAGTAGTACTTCACTAGCGGTACTAGCCAAAAACATTCAGTACTTC
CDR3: CASSTSLAVLAKNIQYF

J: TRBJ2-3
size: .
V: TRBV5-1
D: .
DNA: TGCGCCAGCAGTTTCAGGGCCCCCGATACGCAGTATTTT
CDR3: CASSFRAPDTQYF

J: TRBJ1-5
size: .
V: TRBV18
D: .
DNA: TGTGCCAGCTCACTCGACAACGCGGACCAGCCCCAGCATTTT
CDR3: CASSLDNADQPQHF

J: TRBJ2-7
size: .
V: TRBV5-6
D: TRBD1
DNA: TGTGCCAGCAGCAAGGTCAGGGGGCGAAGCTACGAGCAGTACTTC
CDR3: CASSKVRGRSYEQYF

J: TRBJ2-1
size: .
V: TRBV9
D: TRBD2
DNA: TGTGCCAGCAGCGTAGGACTAGCGGGAGGGGGGCAGTTCTTC
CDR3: CASSVGLAGGGQFF

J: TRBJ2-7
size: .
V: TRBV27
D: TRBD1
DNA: TGTGCCAGCAGCTTACGGACAGGGGGGCACGAGCAGTACTTC
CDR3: CASSLRTGGHEQYF

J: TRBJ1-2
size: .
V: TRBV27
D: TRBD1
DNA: TGTGCCAGCAGTTTGACAGGGGCGCTATCATATGGCTACACCTTC
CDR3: CASSLTGALSYGYTF

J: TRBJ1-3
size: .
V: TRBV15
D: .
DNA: TGTGCCACCAGCAGAGATAGTCTGAACTCTGGAAACACCATATATTTT
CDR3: CATSRDSLNSGNTIYF

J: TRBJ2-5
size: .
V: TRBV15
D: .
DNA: TGTGCCACCAGCAGAGATCTGTTAGCAGAGACCCAGTACTTC
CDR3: CATSRDLLAETQYF

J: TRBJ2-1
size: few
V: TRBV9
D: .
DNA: TGTGCCAGCAGCGTTGGGGGGAACAATGAGCAGTTCTTC
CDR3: CASSVGGNNEQFF

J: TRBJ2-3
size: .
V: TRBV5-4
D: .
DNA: TGTGCCAGCAGCTTAGATACAGATACGCAGTATTTT
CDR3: CASSLDTDTQYF

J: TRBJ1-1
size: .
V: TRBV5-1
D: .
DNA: TGCGCCAGCAGATACGACCCGGAGACGAGCACTGAAGCTTTCTTT
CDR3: CASRYDPETSTEAFF

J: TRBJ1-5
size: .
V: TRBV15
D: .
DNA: TGTGCCACCAGCAGTCACAGGGATAGCAATCAGCCCCAGCATTTT
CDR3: CATSSHRDSNQPQHF

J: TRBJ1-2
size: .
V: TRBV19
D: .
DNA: TGTGCCAGTAGTCGAGGCGAGGGAAGATATGGCTACACCTTC
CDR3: CASSRGEGRYGYTF

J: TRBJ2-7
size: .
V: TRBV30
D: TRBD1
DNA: TGTGCCTGGAAGGGCAGGGGGTGGTACGAGCAGTACTTC
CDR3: CAWKGRGWYEQYF

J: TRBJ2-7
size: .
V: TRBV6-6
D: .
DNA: TGTGCCAGCAGTTACCAGGACAGCTACGAGCAGTACTTC
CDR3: CASSYQDSYEQYF

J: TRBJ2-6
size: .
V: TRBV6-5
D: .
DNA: TGTGCCAGCAGTTACTCGAATCCATCTGGGGCCAACGTCCTGACTTTC
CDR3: CASSYSNPSGANVLTF

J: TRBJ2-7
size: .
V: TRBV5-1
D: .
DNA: TGCGCCAGCAGCTTGGTCAGGGGTTACGAGCAGTACTTC
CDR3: CASSLVRGYEQYF

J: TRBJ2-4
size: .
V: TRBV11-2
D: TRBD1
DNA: TGTGCCAGCAGCTTAGAGGTGACAGGGCCCAAAAACATTCAGTACTTC
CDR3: CASSLEVTGPKNIQYF

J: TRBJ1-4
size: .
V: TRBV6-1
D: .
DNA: TGTGCCAGCAGTGTTGGGGGGCGCGTTAATGAAAAACTGTTTTTT
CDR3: CASSVGGRVNEKLFF

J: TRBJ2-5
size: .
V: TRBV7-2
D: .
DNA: TGTGCCAGCAGCTTGTCTCAATTAGAGACCCAGTACTTC
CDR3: CASSLSQLETQYF

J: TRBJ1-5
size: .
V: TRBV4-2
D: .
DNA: TGTGCCAGCAGACAGGTGACAGATAGCAATCAGCCCCAGCATTTT
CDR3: CASRQVTDSNQPQHF

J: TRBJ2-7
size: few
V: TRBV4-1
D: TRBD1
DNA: TGCGCCAGCAGCCAAGAACGACTACAGGGGGTCTACGAGCAGTACTTC
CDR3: CASSQERLQGVYEQYF

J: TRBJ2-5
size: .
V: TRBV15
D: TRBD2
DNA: TGTGCCACCAGCAGAGATCTGTTCGGGGGGGAGACCCAGTACTTC
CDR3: CATSRDLFGGETQYF

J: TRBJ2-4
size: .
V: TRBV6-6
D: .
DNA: TGTGCCAGCAGTTACCCAGACGCGATAGCCAAAAACATTCAGTACTTC
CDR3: CASSYPDAIAKNIQYF

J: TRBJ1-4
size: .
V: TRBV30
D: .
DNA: TGTGCCTGGAGTAGGGGAACAACTAATGAAAAACTGTTTTTT
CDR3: CAWSRGTTNEKLFF

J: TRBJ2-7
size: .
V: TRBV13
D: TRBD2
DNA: TGTGCCAGCAGTTTGGAGCGGGAGTTGGTTTACGAGCAGTACTTC
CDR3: CASSLERELVYEQYF

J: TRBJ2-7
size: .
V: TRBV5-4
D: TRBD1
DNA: TGTGCCAGCAGCTTAGCCGGGACAGTGGACGAGCAGTACTTC
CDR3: CASSLAGTVDEQYF

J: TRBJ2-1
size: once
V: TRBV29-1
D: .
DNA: TGCAGCGTTGAGGTAACAGCCAAAAATGAGCAGTTCTTC
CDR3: CSVEVTAKNEQFF

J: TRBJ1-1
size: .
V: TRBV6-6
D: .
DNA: TGTGCCTCCTCGGGGGGCACTGAAGCTTTCTTT
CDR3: CASSGGTEAFF

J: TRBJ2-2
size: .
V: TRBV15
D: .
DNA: TGTGCCACCAGCATCACTCGTAAAGTGCTTAACACCGGGGAGCTGTTTTTT
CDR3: CATSITRKVLNTGELFF

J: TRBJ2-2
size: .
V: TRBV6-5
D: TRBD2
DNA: TGTGCCACCCGACTAGCGGGCGCGAACACCGGGGAGCTGTTTTTT
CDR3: CATRLAGANTGELFF